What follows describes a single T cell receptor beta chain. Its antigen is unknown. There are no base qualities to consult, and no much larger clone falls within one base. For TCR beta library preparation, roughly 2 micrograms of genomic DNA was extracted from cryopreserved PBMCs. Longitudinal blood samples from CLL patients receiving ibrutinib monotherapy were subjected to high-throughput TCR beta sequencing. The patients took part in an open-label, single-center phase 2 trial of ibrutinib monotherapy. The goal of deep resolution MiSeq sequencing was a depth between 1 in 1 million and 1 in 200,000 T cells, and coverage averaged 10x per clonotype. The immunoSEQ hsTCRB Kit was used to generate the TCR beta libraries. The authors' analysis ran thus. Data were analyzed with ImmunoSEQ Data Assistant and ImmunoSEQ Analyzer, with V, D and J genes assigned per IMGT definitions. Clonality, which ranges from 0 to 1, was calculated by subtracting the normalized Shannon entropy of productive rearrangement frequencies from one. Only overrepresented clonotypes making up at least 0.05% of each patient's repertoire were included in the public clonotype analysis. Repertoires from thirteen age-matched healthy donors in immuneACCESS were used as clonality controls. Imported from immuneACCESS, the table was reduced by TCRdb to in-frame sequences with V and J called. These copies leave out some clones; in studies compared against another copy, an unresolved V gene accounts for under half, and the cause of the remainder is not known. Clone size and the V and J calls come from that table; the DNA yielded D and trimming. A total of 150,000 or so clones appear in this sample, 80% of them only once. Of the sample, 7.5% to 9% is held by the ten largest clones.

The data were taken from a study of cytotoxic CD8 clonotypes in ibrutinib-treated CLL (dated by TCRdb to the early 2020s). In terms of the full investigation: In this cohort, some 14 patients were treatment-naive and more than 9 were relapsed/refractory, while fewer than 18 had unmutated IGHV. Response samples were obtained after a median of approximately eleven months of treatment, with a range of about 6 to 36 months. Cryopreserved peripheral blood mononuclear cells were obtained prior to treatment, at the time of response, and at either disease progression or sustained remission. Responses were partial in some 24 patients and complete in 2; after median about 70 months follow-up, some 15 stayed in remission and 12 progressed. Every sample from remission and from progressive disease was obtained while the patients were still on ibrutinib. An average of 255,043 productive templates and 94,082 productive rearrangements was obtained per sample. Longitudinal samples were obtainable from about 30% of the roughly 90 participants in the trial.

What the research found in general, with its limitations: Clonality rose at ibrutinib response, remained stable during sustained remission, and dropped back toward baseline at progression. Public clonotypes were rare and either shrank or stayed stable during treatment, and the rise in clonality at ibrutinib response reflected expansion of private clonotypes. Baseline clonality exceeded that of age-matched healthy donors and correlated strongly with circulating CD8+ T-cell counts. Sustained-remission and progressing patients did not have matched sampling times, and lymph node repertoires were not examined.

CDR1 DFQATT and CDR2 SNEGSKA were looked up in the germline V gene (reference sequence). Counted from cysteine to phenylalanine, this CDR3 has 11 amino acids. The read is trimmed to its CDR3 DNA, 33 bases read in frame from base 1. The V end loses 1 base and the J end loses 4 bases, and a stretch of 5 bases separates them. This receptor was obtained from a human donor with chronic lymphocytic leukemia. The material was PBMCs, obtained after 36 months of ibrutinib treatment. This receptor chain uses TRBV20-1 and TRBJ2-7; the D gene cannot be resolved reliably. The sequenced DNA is TGCAGTGCTAGAGTATTGTACGAGCAGTACTTC. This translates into CSARVLYEQYF.